The next 19 T cell receptor beta chains were all read from a single sample in a study of blood T cell repertoires in COVID-19. Using immunoSEQ multiplex PCR, the repertoire was profiled, and TCRdb retains in-frame clones only, with some absent. The sample holds 200,000 to 250,000 clones; roughly 84% are singletons and the top ten take about 7%. What was sequenced was PBMCs or T cells enriched from blood (not recorded which). The receptors were sampled from a woman in her forties who had recovered from COVID-19.

This clone has a handful of counts. One end of the junction does not line up with germline, which may come from a read error. Other DNA sequences of this sample code for an identical CDR3. V and J are TRBV29-1 and TRBJ2-4; 9 bases are shared with TRBD2. The CDR3 spans 19 residues. Germline V lookup: CDR1 SQVTM, CDR2 ANQGSEA. In DNA form, the CDR3 reads TGCCGCGTTGCGGGGGGGGCAGGGGGGTGGACTTTTACCAAAAACATTCAGTACTTC. Protein product: CRVAGGAGGWTFTKNIQYF. Drawing the rest from reference TRBV29-1 and TRBJ2-4, the complete variable domain is SAVISQKPSRDICQRGTSLTIQCQVDSQVTMMFWYRQQPGQSLTLIATANQGSEATYESGFVIDKFPISRPNLTFSTLTVSNMSPEDSSIYLCRVAGGAGGWTFTKNIQYFGAGTRLSVL.

This chain links TRBV19 with TRBJ1-1; 7 bases align to TRBD1. With V trimmed by 7 bases and J by 5 bases, 7 bases remained unmatched. CDR1 is LNHDA and CDR2 is SQIVND in the germline V gene (reference sequence). CDR3 length equals 13 residues. In DNA form, the CDR3 reads TGTGCCAGTACCGACAGGGTTGGGACTGAAGCTTTCTTT. It encodes CASTDRVGTEAFF.

This chain links TRBV5-1 with TRBJ2-5; maybe TRBD2 (7 bases). Trimming took off 3 bases at V and 2 bases at J, with 14 bases between the two ends. Germline values: CDR1 SGHRS, CDR2 YFSETQ. This CDR3 has 15 amino acids. CDR3 residues: CASSSGGGGQETQYF. CDR3 bases: TGCGCCAGCAGCTCTGGAGGGGGAGGGCAAGAGACCCAGTACTTC.

The rearrangement joins TRBV10-3 to TRBJ1-1; D call uncertain. Germline values: CDR1 ENHRY, CDR2 SYGVKD. The V gene lost 6 bases and the J gene lost 0 bases, with 11 bases spanning the gap. The CDR3 loop spans 14 amino acids. The CDR3 loop reads CAISRQVLNTEAFF. The CDR3, as DNA: TGTGCCATCAGCCGACAAGTATTGAACACTGAAGCTTTCTTT.

This clone was seen only once. This chain connects TRBV4-2 to TRBJ2-2; 13 bases align to TRBD2. There are 16 residues in the CDR3. The germline V gene has CDR1 LGHNA and CDR2 YNFKEQ. The V gene end was trimmed by 4 bases and the J gene end by 7 bases; junction bases not matched to a gene: 6. CDR3 in DNA: TGTGCCAGCAGCCGTACTAGCGGGAGGGAGCACGGGGAGCTGTTTTTT. This sequence encodes CASSRTSGREHGELFF.

J is TRBJ2-7 and V is TRBV21-1; TRBD2, the D gene given by the table, was not confirmed from the DNA. TRBV21-1 is a pseudogene locus. CDR3 length: 15 residues. The CDR3 here is CASSKAQSSEDEQYF. The DNA of the CDR3 is TGTGCCAGCAGCAAAGCCCAAAGCTCCGAGGACGAGCAGTACTTC.

The chain uses TRBV4-1 and TRBJ2-1; 15 bases are shared with TRBD2. Germline CDR1 reads MGHRA; CDR2 reads YSYEKL. J lost 3 bases, V lost 2 bases, and 5 bases had no gene match. This CDR3 has 18 residues. The CDR3 sequence: CASSQLGLAGGIYNEQFF. As DNA, the CDR3 is TGCGCCAGCAGCCAACTGGGACTAGCGGGAGGTATCTACAATGAGCAGTTCTTC.

This clone was seen only a few times. J is TRBJ1-2 and V is TRBV29-1; 7 nucleotides agree with TRBD1. Unmatched junction bases numbered 2, after V lost 7 bases and J lost 0 bases. Germline CDR1 SQVTM, CDR2 ANQGSEA. The CDR3 has 12 residues. This chain's CDR3 is CSAGTANYGYTF. DNA of the CDR3: TGCAGCGCAGGGACAGCTAACTATGGCTACACCTTC.

The chain has TRBV5-4 and TRBJ2-7; tentative D call: TRBD1 (6 bases). Germline-derived CDR1 and CDR2 are SGHNT and YYREEE (reference sequence). CDR3 size: 13 residues. Trimming stripped 3 bases from V and 12 bases from J, with 19 bases between. The CDR3 loop reads CASSSPGHESRYF. As DNA, the CDR3 is TGTGCCAGCAGCTCCCCGGGACATGAAAGTAGGTACTTC.

The chain is built from TRBV6-4 and TRBJ1-1; 7 nucleotides line up with TRBD1. Unmatched junction bases numbered 10, after V lost 5 bases and J lost 4 bases. Per germline, CDR1 MRHNA and CDR2 SNTAGT. The CDR3 has 15 residues. This CDR3 reads CASSKNQGGVTEAFF. The CDR3 DNA is TGTGCCAGCAGTAAAAATCAGGGGGGTGTCACTGAAGCTTTCTTT.

The genes are TRBV4-1 and TRBJ2-3; the match to TRBD1 covers 8 bases. CDR1 is MGHRA, CDR2 YSYEKL, per germline. CDR3 size: 16 residues. Trimming removed 1 base from V and 5 bases from J; junction bases left unmatched: 8. CDR3 protein: CASSQVRGPRIDTQYF. The CDR3 nucleotides are TGCGCCAGCAGCCAAGTCAGGGGGCCAAGAATAGATACGCAGTATTTT.

The chain recombines TRBV2 with TRBJ2-1; tentative D call: TRBD1 (6 bases). V lost 7 bases and J 9 bases, leaving 10 bases between the germline ends. Germline CDR1 reads SNHLY; CDR2 reads FYNNEI. The CDR3 consists of 11 residues. The CDR3 region is CASNQGGEQFF. CDR3 sequence (DNA): TGTGCCAGCAACCAAGGGGGTGAGCAGTTCTTC.

This chain connects TRBV12-3 or TRBV12-4 to TRBJ1-2; perhaps TRBD1 as D (5 bases). The length of the CDR3 is 13 residues. V lost 3 bases and J 5 bases, leaving 10 bases between the germline ends. CDR3 residues: CASSFLGLYGYTF. CDR3 bases: TGTGCCAGCAGTTTTCTGGGACTGTATGGCTACACCTTC.

The gene calls are TRBV4-1 and TRBJ2-2, with 8 bases that match TRBD1. Germline loops: CDR1 MGHRA, CDR2 YSYEKL. V shed 6 bases, J shed 4 bases, and the junction held 4 bases outside the gene matches. There are 14 residues in the CDR3. This chain's CDR3 is CASRGQGRTGELFF. CDR3 nucleotides: TGCGCCAGCAGAGGACAGGGACGCACCGGGGAGCTGTTTTTT.

The gene calls are TRBV9 and TRBJ2-2, with TRBD2 matching 14 bases. The germline V gene has CDR1 SGDLS and CDR2 YYNGEE. This CDR3 is 16 amino acids long. The ends lost 3 bases at V and 4 bases at J; junction bases unmatched: 2. The chain's CDR3 is CASSGGTSGSTGELFF. The CDR3 DNA sequence: TGTGCCAGCAGCGGAGGGACTAGCGGGAGCACCGGGGAGCTGTTTTTT.

The chain has TRBV5-1 and TRBJ1-2, with 7 nucleotides matching TRBD1. The CDR3 sequence is 14 residues long. Trimming took 7 bases from V and 4 from J; bases not matched to a gene: 10. The germline V gene has CDR1 SGHRS and CDR2 YFSETQ. CDR3: CASPPDRLLYGYTF. The CDR3 nucleotides are TGCGCCAGCCCACCGGACAGGCTTCTCTATGGCTACACCTTC.

The DNA of the CDR3 is TGTGCCTGGACAGGGGGCAAGTACGAGCAGTACTTC. It codes for CAWTGGKYEQYF. V and J are TRBV30 and TRBJ2-7, with 8 bases aligning to TRBD1. CDR3 length: 12 residues. V lost 4 bases and J lost 4; bases outside the gene matches: 3. Germline V lookup: CDR1 GTSNPN, CDR2 SVGIG (reference sequence).

This sequence joins TRBV11-3 and TRBJ1-1; possible D gene TRBD1, 5 bases. Trimming left V 2 bases short and J 4 bases short, with 11 bases between. The CDR3 is 14 amino acids. Germline V lookup: CDR1 SGHNT, CDR2 YENEEA. DNA for the CDR3: TGTGCCAGCAGCTTACAGGGTATTGGCACTGAAGCTTTCTTT. It codes for CASSLQGIGTEAFF.

V and J are TRBV11-2 and TRBJ2-7; TRBD1 might be the D (5 bases). Germline-derived CDR1 and CDR2 are SGHAT and FQNNGV. V lost 7 bases and J 0 bases, leaving 10 bases between the germline ends. This CDR3 is 13 amino acids long. The CDR3 spells CASNWGGSYEQYF. CDR3 nucleotide sequence: TGTGCCAGCAACTGGGGCGGCTCCTACGAGCAGTACTTC.